A selection of T cell receptor beta chains follows, all from one sample in a study of cytomegalovirus exposure and HLA in healthy donors. Profiling relied on immunoSEQ multiplex PCR, and the TCRdb table lists in-frame clones only, not all of them. In total, the table holds 70,000 or so clones. The sample was PBMCs. Receptors were obtained from a female donor in good health and CMV-seropositive. Both conserved end residues are part of each CDR3. The D gene is left open where the match is weak. Size tells how often a clone was seen (once, few, many) or the class of an expanded clone, and some rows leave it out.

TRBJ2-7,-,TRBV29-1,-,TGCAGCGTTGTTGTTGTCTACGAGCAGTACTTC,CSVVVVYEQYF
TRBJ2-3,-,TRBV25-1,TRBD2,TGTGCCAGCAACAGCGGGGGGGTCGATACGCAGTATTTT,CASNSGGVDTQYF
TRBJ2-7,-,TRBV4-3,-,TGCGCCAGCAGCCAAGCAAGGGACTCCACCTACGAGCAGTACTTC,CASSQARDSTYEQYF
TRBJ2-7,-,TRBV30,TRBD1,TGTGCCTGGAGTGTGGGCGACAGGGACTCCTACGAGCAGTACTTC,CAWSVGDRDSYEQYF
TRBJ1-4,-,TRBV6-6,TRBD1,TGTGCCAGCAGACGGACAGGACCAGATGAAAAACTGTTTTTT,CASRRTGPDEKLFF
TRBJ1-2,-,TRBV5-1,-,TGCGCCAGCAGCTTACCTCCACGGGGGGCTGTTGACTATGGCTACACCTTC,CASSLPPRGAVDYGYTF
TRBJ2-3,-,TRBV18,-,TGTGCCAGCTCACCACAGGAGAAAGATACGCAGTATTTT,CASSPQEKDTQYF
TRBJ2-7,-,TRBV6-1,TRBD2,TGTGCCAGCAGTGGGCCTAGCGGGGGGGAAAAGCAGTACTTC,CASSGPSGGEKQYF
TRBJ2-7,-,TRBV28,TRBD1,TGTGCCAGCAGTTTAACCGGGACAGGGGTCGAGCAGTACTTC,CASSLTGTGVEQYF
TRBJ1-1,-,TRBV5-1,TRBD1,TGCGCCAGCAGCTTATATCAGGGGGCGCAAAACACTGAAGCTTTCTTT,CASSLYQGAQNTEAFF
TRBJ1-2,-,TRBV28,-,TGTGCCAGCAGTTCGTACGGGACATCAAACTATGGCTACACCTTC,CASSSYGTSNYGYTF
TRBJ2-2,-,TRBV18,-,TGTGCCAGCTCACCGCTTGAGGACACCGGGGAGCTGTTTTTT,CASSPLEDTGELFF
TRBJ1-2,-,TRBV28,-,TGTGCCAGCCGGGGGGACGGCTACACCTTC,CASRGDGYTF
TRBJ2-5,-,TRBV4-1,-,TGCGCCAGCAGCCTCACAGGGCTTGCGGAGAACCAGTACTTC,CASSLTGLAENQYF
TRBJ1-2,-,TRBV19,TRBD1,TGTGCCAGTGGGACCAGACAGGGGGCAATCTATGGCTACACCTTC,CASGTRQGAIYGYTF
TRBJ2-5,-,TRBV7-9,TRBD2,TGTGCCAGCAGCCATCTAGCGGGAGAAGAGACCCAGTACTTC,CASSHLAGEETQYF
TRBJ2-1,-,TRBV30,TRBD1,TGTGCCTGGAGTGGGGACAGGATAAGTACCTACAATGAGCAGTTCTTC,CAWSGDRISTYNEQFF
TRBJ2-3,-,TRBV2,-,TGTGCCAGCAGTGAAGGGGGAGGTAGCACAGATACGCAGTATTTT,CASSEGGGSTDTQYF
TRBJ2-7,-,TRBV27,-,TGTGCCAGCAGCCGAACTGCCTCCTACGAGCAGTACTTC,CASSRTASYEQYF
TRBJ2-7,-,TRBV7-7,-,TGTGCTAGCAGCTCGGGAGATACCTACGAGCAGTACTTC,CASSSGDTYEQYF
TRBJ1-1,-,TRBV30,-,TGTGCCTGGAGTCCTCACAGGGACACTGAAGCTTTCTTT,CAWSPHRDTEAFF
TRBJ2-7,-,TRBV27,TRBD2,TGTGCCAGCAGTTCACTAGCGGGGGAGCCCCTAGGCGAGCAGTACTTC,CASSSLAGEPLGEQYF
TRBJ1-2,-,TRBV4-3,TRBD1,TGCGCCAGCAGCCAGGGGACAGGGACGGACTATGGCTACACCTTC,CASSQGTGTDYGYTF
TRBJ2-3,-,TRBV5-1,-,TGCGCCAGCAGCTTGATAGGGGACACATTTAGTACGCAGTATTTT,CASSLIGDTFSTQYF
TRBJ1-1,-,TRBV2,-,TGTGCCAGCAGGAACGACAGTGTGAACACTGAAGCTTTCTTT,CASRNDSVNTEAFF
TRBJ1-1,-,TRBV5-6,-,TGTGCCAGCAGCCCTTTCGGGCCGGGGACTGAAGCTTTCTTT,CASSPFGPGTEAFF
TRBJ1-5,-,TRBV28,-,TGTGCCAGCACCATAATACAGGGCGATCAGCCCCAGCATTTT,CASTIIQGDQPQHF
TRBJ2-3,-,TRBV27,-,TGTGCCAGCAGTTTATCTTCCGGAGGCACAGATACGCAGTATTTT,CASSLSSGGTDTQYF
TRBJ2-1,-,TRBV19,TRBD2,TGTGCCAGTAGTCCGTCCGGGACTAGCGGGATAGGGAATGAGCAGTTCTTC,CASSPSGTSGIGNEQFF
TRBJ1-1,-,TRBV28,-,TGTGCCAGCAGTTGGTACAGGGAGAACACTGAAGCTTTCTTT,CASSWYRENTEAFF
TRBJ1-6,-,TRBV6-6,-,TGTGCCAGCAGTTCGAGGACAGCCAATAATTCACCCCTCCACTTT,CASSSRTANNSPLHF
TRBJ2-7,-,TRBV10-3,TRBD2,TGTGCGAGCGGGGGGGCTGGGTACGAGCAGTACTTC,CASGGAGYEQYF
TRBJ1-6,-,TRBV7-2,-,TGTGCCAGCAGCCAACAGGCGGGGGACTATAATTCACCCCTCCACTTT,CASSQQAGDYNSPLHF
TRBJ2-7,-,TRBV5-1,TRBD1,TGCGCCAGCAGCCTAAGACAGGGTGAGGAGCAGTACTTC,CASSLRQGEEQYF
TRBJ1-3,-,TRBV30,TRBD1,TGTGCCTGGAACGCTCAGGGGGCTGGCGGAAACACCATATATTTT,CAWNAQGAGGNTIYF
TRBJ1-2,-,TRBV30,-,TGTGCCTGGATGAGACGGAGAGCTAACTATGGCTACACCTTC,CAWMRRRANYGYTF
TRBJ2-7,-,TRBV27,TRBD2,TGTGCCAGCAGTTTGGGTAGCGGGAGGTCCTACGAGCAGTACTTC,CASSLGSGRSYEQYF
TRBJ1-1,-,TRBV18,TRBD1,TGTGCCAGCTCACCACAGAAAGGCCAGGGGGATGAAGCTTTCTTT,CASSPQKGQGDEAFF
TRBJ1-6,-,TRBV6-5,TRBD1,TGTGCCAGCACCCAATCAGGGGGAATGCCACCCCTCCACTTT,CASTQSGGMPPLHF
TRBJ2-5,-,TRBV7-2,-,TGTGCCAGCAGTCCTCGGAGGCTAGAGACCCAGTACTTC,CASSPRRLETQYF
TRBJ1-1,-,TRBV7-9,-,TGTGCCAGCAGCGGGTTGAGGGCTGAAGCTTTCTTT,CASSGLRAEAFF
TRBJ2-5,-,TRBV29-1,TRBD2,TGCAGCGTTGAAGACTGGTCACTAGCGGGGGGAGAGACCCAGTACTTC,CSVEDWSLAGGETQYF
TRBJ1-2,medium-sized,TRBV10-3,TRBD1,TGTGCCACCACAGTGCAGGGGGCCGATGGCTACACCTTC,CATTVQGADGYTF
TRBJ2-5,-,TRBV7-2,-,TGTGCCAGCAGCTTAGCCCGTGAGACCCAGTACTTC,CASSLARETQYF
TRBJ2-7,-,TRBV6-1,TRBD1,TGTGCCAGTCTGGACAGGGGTGTCTACGAGCAGTACTTC,CASLDRGVYEQYF
TRBJ1-1,-,TRBV7-9,-,TGTGCCAGCAGCTTAGCGGGGGCAGACACTGAAGCTTTCTTT,CASSLAGADTEAFF
TRBJ1-2,-,TRBV7-4,-,TGTGCCAGCAGTGAATTACACCTTCGTAACGTCGACTATGGCTACACCTTC,CASSELHLRNVDYGYTF
TRBJ1-6,-,TRBV4-1,-,TGCGCCAGCAGCCAAGATCCCGGCCCGTCGCGGCGTGATTCACCCCTCCACTTT,CASSQDPGPSRRDSPLHF
TRBJ2-1,-,TRBV6-4,-,TGTGCCAGCAGTGCCTCGATCGTAGATAGCAACAATGAGCAGTTCTTC,CASSASIVDSNNEQFF